Below, 25 T cell receptor beta chains from the same sample are listed, as sequenced in a study of CD8+CD57+ T cells in acquired aplastic anemia. Selection for sequencing was limited to patients who had shown CD8+CD57+ cell expansion by flow cytometry. For CDR3 and TCR beta VDJ profiling, genomic DNA was the template used. TCRdb itself ran the reads through MiXCR, one entry per CDR3 protein. The sample contains roughly 180,000 distinct CDR3 sequences, about three fifths of which appear only once. Sample: sorted CD4+, CD8+, or CD8+CD57+ T cells (not recorded which) from PBMCs. The origin of the receptors is a human donor with aplastic anemia.

The table lists this clonotype with a few counts. The V gene is TRBV6-5, the J gene TRBJ1-6, with TRBD1 as a possible D gene (5 bases). CDR3 size: 15 residues. Trimming shortened V by 2 bases and J by 7 bases, and 12 bases separated the two germline ends. Germline V gene lookup returns CDR1 MNHEY and CDR2 SVGAGI. The CDR3 protein is CASSYGYRDNSPLHF. CDR3 coding DNA: TGTGCCAGCAGTTACGGGTACCGGGACAATTCACCCCTCCACTTT.

The V gene is TRBV24-1, the J gene TRBJ2-1, with D maybe TRBD1 (6 bases). The CDR3 has 15 amino acids. Per germline, CDR1 KGHDR and CDR2 SFDVKD. Trimming pared 5 bases from V and 5 bases from J, leaving 15 bases between. The CDR3 is CATSGGKGDHNEQFF. The CDR3 DNA is TGTGCCACCAGTGGGGGTAAGGGGGACCACAATGAGCAGTTCTTC.

This clonotype occurred a few times. This chain uses TRBV29-1 with TRBJ2-3; D is uncertain. CDR1 SQVTM and CDR2 ANQGSEA come from the germline V gene. The CDR3 sequence is 13 residues long. V gave up 6 bases and J gave up 4 bases, with 14 bases separating them. CDR3 sequence: CSVRAAPPDTQYF. The CDR3 bases are TGCAGCGTCCGAGCTGCTCCCCCAGATACGCAGTATTTT.

This CDR3 reads CATSDLPTRNTGELFF. CDR3 DNA: TGTGCCACCAGTGATTTGCCAACAAGAAACACCGGGGAGCTGTTTTTT. The chain recombines TRBV24-1 with TRBJ2-2; D unclear. Trimming removed 0 bases at V and 2 bases at J, with 9 bases between. The CDR3 totals 16 residues. Per germline, CDR1 KGHDR and CDR2 SFDVKD.

The rearrangement joins TRBV15 to TRBJ2-7, with TRBD1 matching 8 bases. V shed 3 bases, J shed 2 bases, and the junction held 9 bases outside the gene matches. Germline lookup yields CDR1 LNHNV and CDR2 YYDKDF (reference sequence). CDR3 length equals 16 residues. The DNA of the CDR3 is TGTGCCACCAGCAGTCCTTCCGAGGACAGGGCCTACGAGCAGTACTTC. Translated: CATSSPSEDRAYEQYF.

This clonotype was recorded at least ten times. The V and J genes are TRBV7-9 and TRBJ2-2, with 9 bases identical to TRBD2. Germline values: CDR1 SEHNR, CDR2 FQNEAQ (reference sequence). After removal of 4 bases from V and 6 bases from J, the junction contained 3 bases not matched to a gene. The CDR3 loop spans 14 amino acids. Written as DNA, the CDR3 is TGTGCCAGCAGCTCTAGCGGGGACCCCGGGGAGCTGTTTTTT. Translated, it gives CASSSSGDPGELFF.

Notes on this clonotype: One end of the junction is discordant with germline, which a read error may explain. The chain combines TRBV7-9 with TRBJ1-1, with TRBD1 as a possible D gene (5 bases). The CDR3 contains 14 residues. Germline CDR1 is SEHNR and CDR2 is FQNEAQ (reference sequence). The CDR3 bases are TGTGCCAGCGGCTTAGGGACGGCTAACACTGAAGCTTTCTTT. Translating it yields CASGLGTANTEAFF.

The sample holds one count of this clonotype. The CDR3 here is CASSLERVYSYNEQFF. CDR3 DNA sequence: TGTGCCAGCAGCTTAGAGAGGGTCTACTCCTACAATGAGCAGTTCTTC. V is TRBV7-8 and J is TRBJ2-1, with a weak D call TRBD2 (5 bases). The CDR3 is 16 amino acids. Germline values: CDR1 SGHVS, CDR2 FQNEAQ. The V end lost 1 base, the J end lost 0 bases, and 10 bases lay between the germline ends.

V and J are TRBV5-1 and TRBJ2-5, with D uncertain. The V and J ends lost 1 base and 2 bases respectively, with 6 bases between them. The CDR3 loop spans 13 amino acids. Germline CDR1 reads SGHRS; CDR2 reads YFSETQ. The CDR3 spells CASSLMQQETQYF. The CDR3 nucleotides read TGCGCCAGCAGCTTGATGCAGCAAGAGACCCAGTACTTC.

The chain links TRBV2 to TRBJ2-7, with D unresolved. This CDR3 is 12 amino acids long. Trimming took off 4 bases at V and 3 bases at J, with 7 bases between the two ends. The germline V gene has CDR1 SNHLY and CDR2 FYNNEI. The CDR3 here is CASSGRFYEQYF. As DNA, the CDR3 is TGTGCCAGCAGTGGTAGGTTCTACGAGCAGTACTTC.

This clonotype was seen only once. The chain employs TRBV24-1 and TRBJ2-1; maybe TRBD2 (7 bases). Per the germline V gene, CDR1 is KGHDR and CDR2 is SFDVKD. This CDR3 has 15 amino acids. Deletions cut 4 bases from V and 4 bases from J, with 13 bases between. CDR3 DNA: TGTGCCACCAGTGACGCGGGGGCGTTGTACAATGAGCAGTTCTTC. Its protein product is CATSDAGALYNEQFF.

A remark on this clonotype: At one of its ends the junction is not consistent with the germline gene, which may arise from a read error. The chain links TRBV5-1 to TRBJ1-4, with D hard to call. Germline lookup yields CDR1 SGHRS and CDR2 YFSETQ. The CDR3 loop spans 16 amino acids. CDR3 in amino acids: CASSLGMRTWGEKLFF. The CDR3 DNA is TGTGCCAGCAGCTTAGGGATGAGGACCTGGGGTGAAAAACTGTTTTTT.

The rearrangement uses TRBV20-1 and TRBJ2-7, with 8 bases matching TRBD2. Per the germline V gene, CDR1 is DFQATT and CDR2 is SNEGSKA (reference sequence). The V segment lost 3 bases and the J segment 12 bases; nucleotides outside the gene matches: 7. CDR3 length equals 11 residues. CDR3 in DNA: TGCAGTGCTAGTTCAGCGGGAGAAGTGTACTTC. Protein product: CSASSAGEVYF.

This clonotype was counted ten times or more. J is TRBJ1-2 and V is TRBV4-2, with a weak D call TRBD1 (6 bases). CDR1 is LGHNA and CDR2 is YNFKEQ in the germline V gene. Between the trimmed V and J ends, which lost 0 bases and 4 bases, there was a span of 12 bases. The CDR3 has 15 amino acids. The CDR3 region is CASSQDLETGYGYTF. CDR3 nucleotide sequence: TGTGCCAGCAGCCAAGATCTAGAGACAGGCTATGGCTACACCTTC.

This clonotype has at least ten counts. The chain has TRBV11-2 and TRBJ2-7, with 8 bases lining up with TRBD1. Germline assignment: CDR1 SGHAT and CDR2 FQNNGV. The junction had 8 bases not matched to a gene; V was cut back by 5 bases and J by 2 bases. The length of the CDR3 is 15 residues. The CDR3 protein is CASSPRDRRAYEQYF. CDR3 in DNA: TGTGCCAGCAGCCCCCGGGACAGGCGGGCCTACGAGCAGTACTTC.

This clonotype showed up just once. The chain couples TRBV20-1 to TRBJ1-1; perhaps TRBD1 as D (5 bases). Trimming cost V 8 bases and J 1 base, with 14 bases left between them. Germline V gene data show CDR1 as DFQATT and CDR2 as SNEGSKA (reference sequence). The CDR3 has 13 amino acids. The CDR3 nucleotides read TGCAGTACCTTCAAAGGACAGAACACTGAAGCTTTCTTT. It encodes CSTFKGQNTEAFF.

This clonotype was counted once. Its ends do not fully match the called genes, so a read error is possible. The V call is TRBV4-1, the J call TRBJ1-4, with a possible D match to TRBD1 (5 bases). This CDR3 has 14 amino acids. From germline, CDR1 is MGHRA and CDR2 YSYEKL. The CDR3 loop reads CASSQAGRGEKLFF. CDR3 in DNA: TGTGCCAGCAGCCAAGCAGGGAGGGGTGAAAAACTGTTTTTT.

This clonotype was detected many times. The chain combines TRBV12-3 or TRBV12-4 with TRBJ2-3; D is ambiguous. The germline V and J ends were trimmed by 0 bases and 2 bases, with 9 bases remaining between them. The CDR3 spans 15 residues. CDR3 protein: CASSLAQFATDTQYF. As DNA, the CDR3 is TGTGCCAGCAGTTTAGCCCAGTTCGCCACAGATACGCAGTATTTT.

V usage is TRBV15 and J usage is TRBJ2-2; D is uncertain. Germline values: CDR1 LNHNV, CDR2 YYDKDF (reference sequence). V gave up 0 bases and J gave up 4 bases, with 0 bases separating them. This CDR3 region has 12 residues. CDR3 in DNA: TGTGCCACCAGCAGAGACACCGGGGAGCTGTTTTTT. Protein sequence: CATSRDTGELFF.

The V and J genes are TRBV12-5 and TRBJ2-7; 7 bases are shared with TRBD1. V trimming: 5 bases; J trimming: 2 bases; junction bases outside the gene matches: 6. Per germline, CDR1 LGHNT and CDR2 FRNRAP. CDR3 length: 14 residues. CDR3 in DNA: TGTGCTAGTGGTAATCACAGGGGCACCTACGAGCAGTACTTC. This codes for CASGNHRGTYEQYF.

The chain combines TRBV7-2 with TRBJ2-4, with D possibly TRBD1 on 5 matching bases. The ends were cut back, 5 bases at V and 1 base at J, with 15 bases in the middle. This CDR3 spans 16 amino acids. Germline V gene lookup returns CDR1 SGHTA and CDR2 FQGNSA. The CDR3 is CASSLLENRAKNIQYF. The CDR3 nucleotides read TGTGCCAGCAGCCTATTGGAGAACAGGGCCAAAAACATTCAGTACTTC. The full variable domain, completed using reference TRBV7-2 and TRBJ2-4, is GAGVSQSPSNKVTEKGKDVELRCDPISGHTALYWYRQSLGQGLEFLIYFQGNSAPDKSGLPSDRFSAERTGGSVSTLTIQRTQQEDSAVYLCASSLLENRAKNIQYFGAGTRLSVL.

The chain couples TRBV29-1 to TRBJ2-3; TRBD1 might be the D (5 bases). V was shortened by 5 bases and J by 6 bases, with 12 bases between the two germline ends. CDR3 length: 12 residues. In germline, CDR1 is SQVTM, CDR2 ANQGSEA. As DNA, the CDR3 is TGCAGCGTTTCGCCCTCAGGGGATACGCAGTATTTT. Translation: CSVSPSGDTQYF.

The V call is TRBV20-1, the J call TRBJ1-1, with D perhaps matching TRBD1 (6 bases). The CDR3 covers 16 residues. Germline-derived CDR1 and CDR2 are DFQATT and SNEGSKA (reference sequence). Trimming shortened V by 6 bases and J by 6 bases, and 26 bases separated the two germline ends. CDR3 loop: CSALGLANRDLAEAFF. The CDR3 DNA is TGCAGTGCGCTGGGACTAGCGAACAGGGATTTGGCTGAAGCTTTCTTT.

The J gene is TRBJ2-7, the V gene TRBV12-3 or TRBV12-4, with D perhaps matching TRBD2 (6 bases). With 6 bases removed from V and 7 bases from J, the gap between germline ends came to 13 bases. This CDR3 contains 12 residues. The CDR3 nucleotides read TGTGCCAGCAGAACCACCGGGGGTGAGCAGTACTTC. Protein product: CASRTTGGEQYF.

The J gene is TRBJ1-5, the V gene TRBV5-6, with D perhaps TRBD1 (6 bases). The germline V gene encodes CDR1 SGHDT and CDR2 YYEEEE. The CDR3 covers 13 residues. Between the trimmed V and J ends, which lost 4 bases and 7 bases, there was a span of 12 bases. The CDR3 loop is CASSPSGAQPQHF. The CDR3 DNA sequence: TGTGCCAGCAGCCCCTCAGGGGCACAGCCCCAGCATTTT.